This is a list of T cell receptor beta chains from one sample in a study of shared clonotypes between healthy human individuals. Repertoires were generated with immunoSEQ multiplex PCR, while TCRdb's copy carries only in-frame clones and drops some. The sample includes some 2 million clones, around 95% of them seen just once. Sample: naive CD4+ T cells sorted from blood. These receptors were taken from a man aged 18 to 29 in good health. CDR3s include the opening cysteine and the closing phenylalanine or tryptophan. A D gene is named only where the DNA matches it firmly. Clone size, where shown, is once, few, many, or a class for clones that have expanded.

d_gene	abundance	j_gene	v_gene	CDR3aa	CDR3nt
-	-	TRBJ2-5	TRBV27	CASSLSIMETQYF	TGTGCCAGCAGTTTATCGATCATGGAGACCCAGTACTTC
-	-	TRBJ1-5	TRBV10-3	CAISDQNQPQHF	TGTGCCATCAGTGACCAGAATCAGCCCCAGCATTTT
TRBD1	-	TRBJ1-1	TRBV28	CASSLMAGQGDTEAFF	TGTGCCAGCAGTTTAATGGCCGGACAGGGGGACACTGAAGCTTTCTTT
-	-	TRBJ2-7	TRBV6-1	CASSEGAWSYEQYF	TGTGCCAGCAGTGAAGGGGCGTGGTCCTACGAGCAGTACTTC
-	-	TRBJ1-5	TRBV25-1	CASSDGNQPQHF	TGTGCCAGCTCGGACGGCAATCAGCCCCAGCATTTT
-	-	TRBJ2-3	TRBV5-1	CASSRTRAPDTQYF	TGCGCCAGCAGCCGTACCAGGGCCCCGGATACGCAGTATTTT
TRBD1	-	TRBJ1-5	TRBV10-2	CASSGPPGTGIRNQPQHF	TGCGCCAGCAGCGGTCCACCGGGGACAGGGATCCGCAATCAGCCCCAGCATTTT
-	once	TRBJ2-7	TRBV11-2	CASSLRALTYEQYF	TGTGCCAGCAGCTTAAGGGCATTGACCTACGAGCAGTACTTC
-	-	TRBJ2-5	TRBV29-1	CSVEGGSGGETQYF	TGCAGCGTTGAAGGTGGGAGTGGGGGAGAGACCCAGTACTTC
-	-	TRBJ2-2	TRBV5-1	CASSGTGIQGLENTGELFF	TGCGCCAGCAGCGGAACCGGGATCCAGGGATTGGAGAACACCGGGGAGCTGTTTTTT
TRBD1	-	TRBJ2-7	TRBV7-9	CASRNRGPYEQYF	TGTGCCAGCAGGAACAGGGGTCCATACGAGCAGTACTTC
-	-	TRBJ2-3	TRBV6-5	CASSPGRPTDTQYF	TGTGCCAGCAGCCCCGGTCGACCCACAGATACGCAGTATTTT
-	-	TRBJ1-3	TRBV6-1	CASSERFPGEAGNTIYF	TGTGCCAGCAGTGAACGCTTCCCAGGGGAGGCTGGAAACACCATATATTTT
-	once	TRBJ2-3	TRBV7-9	CASSYDRPSTDTQYF	TGTGCCAGCAGTTACGACAGGCCCAGCACAGATACGCAGTATTTT
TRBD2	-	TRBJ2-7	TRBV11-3	CASSPGGRGGSYEQYF	TGTGCCAGCAGCCCCGGCGGGCGGGGGGGATCCTACGAGCAGTACTTC
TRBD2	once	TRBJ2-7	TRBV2	CASKGLAGFYEQYF	TGTGCCAGCAAGGGACTAGCGGGATTCTACGAGCAGTACTTC
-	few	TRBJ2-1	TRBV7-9	CASSLAGGDEQFF	TGTGCCAGCAGCTTAGCGGGTGGCGATGAGCAGTTCTTC
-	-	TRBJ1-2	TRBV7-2	CASSLGPGNNYGYTF	TGTGCCAGCAGCTTAGGACCAGGAAATAACTATGGCTACACCTTC
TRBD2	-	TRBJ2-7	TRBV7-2	CASSATGGRHEQYF	TGTGCCAGCAGCGCAACGGGAGGGAGGCACGAGCAGTACTTC
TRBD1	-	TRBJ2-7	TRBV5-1	CASSDPRTGKYEQYF	TGCGCCAGCAGCGACCCCCGGACAGGGAAATACGAGCAGTACTTC
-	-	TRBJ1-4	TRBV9	CASSQLGTPRIEKLFF	TGTGCCAGCAGCCAACTTGGGACTCCGAGGATTGAAAAACTGTTTTTT
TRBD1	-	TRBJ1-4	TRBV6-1	CASSVDRGVNEKLFF	TGTGCCAGCAGTGTAGACAGGGGCGTTAATGAAAAACTGTTTTTT
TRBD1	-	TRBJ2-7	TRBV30	CAGINRGKKGYEQYF	TGTGCCGGTATCAACAGGGGAAAGAAAGGCTACGAGCAGTACTTC
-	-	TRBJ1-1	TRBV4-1	CASSLATLETEAFF	TGCGCCAGCAGCCTAGCCACCCTAGAGACTGAAGCTTTCTTT
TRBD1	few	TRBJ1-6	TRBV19	CASAGQGASPLHF	TGTGCCAGCGCAGGACAGGGGGCTTCACCCCTCCACTTT
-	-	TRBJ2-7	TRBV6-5	CASSYGQYPYEQYF	TGTGCCAGCAGTTACGGACAGTACCCCTACGAGCAGTACTTC
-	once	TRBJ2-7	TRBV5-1	CASSPLKGGGSEQYF	TGCGCCAGCAGCCCGTTGAAGGGGGGAGGGAGCGAGCAGTACTTC
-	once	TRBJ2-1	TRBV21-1	CASSPSPLAVNEQFF	TGTGCCAGCAGTCCCAGCCCACTAGCGGTAAATGAGCAGTTCTTC
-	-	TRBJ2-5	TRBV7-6	CASSSSPVQETQYF	TGTGCCAGCAGCTCCTCCCCGGTTCAAGAGACCCAGTACTTC
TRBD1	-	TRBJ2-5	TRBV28	CASSFRTGGRRETQYF	TGTGCCAGCAGTTTCCGGACAGGGGGCAGGAGGGAGACCCAGTACTTC
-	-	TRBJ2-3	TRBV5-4	CASDAQDTQYF	TGTGCCTCTGACGCCCAGGATACGCAGTATTTT
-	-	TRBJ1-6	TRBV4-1	CASSQDSGSSYNSPLHF	TGCGCCAGCAGCCAAGATTCGGGGAGCTCCTATAATTCACCCCTCCACTTT
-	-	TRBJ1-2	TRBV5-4	CASSLGVSASNYGYTF	TGTGCCAGCAGCTTGGGGGTTTCGGCCAGTAACTATGGCTACACCTTC
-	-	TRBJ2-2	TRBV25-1	CASTSGTGELFF	TGTGCCAGCACCTCGGGCACCGGGGAGCTGTTTTTT
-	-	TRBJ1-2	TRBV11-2	CASSHDKDYGYTF	TGTGCCAGCAGCCATGACAAAGACTATGGCTACACCTTC
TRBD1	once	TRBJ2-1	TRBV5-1	CASSLGQGVYNEQFF	TGCGCCAGCAGCTTGGGTCAGGGGGTGTACAATGAGCAGTTCTTC
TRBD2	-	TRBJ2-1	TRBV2	CASWTSGDEDEQFF	TGTGCCAGCTGGACTAGCGGGGACGAGGATGAGCAGTTCTTC